Listed here are 21 T cell receptor beta chains from one sample, sequenced in a study of cytomegalovirus exposure and HLA in healthy donors. PCR was performed using 60 Vbeta and 13 Jbeta primers. Assay used: immunoSEQ multiplex PCR; TCRdb lists only in-frame clones, some missing. The sample yields 130,000 or so clones, around 80% seen once. Sequenced sample: PBMCs. Receptors were obtained from a man aged 18 to 30 in good health and CMV-seropositive.

The rearrangement joins TRBV28 to TRBJ2-5; 8 bases align to TRBD1. This CDR3 contains 16 residues. With 8 bases clipped from V and 4 bases from J, the junction kept 15 bases outside the gene matches. Germline CDR1 is MDHEN and CDR2 is SYDVKM. CDR3 amino acids: CASGPRWQGATETQYF. The CDR3 DNA sequence: TGTGCCAGCGGACCTCGGTGGCAGGGGGCTACAGAGACCCAGTACTTC.

This chain connects TRBV29-1 to TRBJ2-1, with 7 bases lining up with TRBD2. The CDR3 has 15 residues. Trimming at V came to 2 bases and at J to 7 bases, leaving 11 bases not matched to a gene. Germline lookup yields CDR1 SQVTM and CDR2 ANQGSEA. In nucleotides, the CDR3 is TGCAGCGTTGAATTGCTTAGCGTGGGGGGGAATGAGCAGTTCTTC. Amino acids: CSVELLSVGGNEQFF.

The CDR3 nucleotides read TGTGCCAGTCGACCGGGACAGGGGAACAATGAGCAGTTCTTC. Residues: CASRPGQGNNEQFF. The chain carries TRBV2 and TRBJ2-1, with 10 nucleotides matching TRBD1. The CDR3 totals 14 residues. Germline V CDR1 and CDR2: SNHLY, FYNNEI. The V segment lost 9 bases and the J segment 5 bases; nucleotides outside the gene matches: 7. Full variable domain (rest looked up from reference TRBV2 and TRBJ2-1): EPEVTQTPSHQVTQMGQEVILRCVPISNHLYFYWYRQILGQKVEFLVSFYNNEISEKSEIFDDQFSVERPDGSNFTLKIRSTKLEDSAMYFCASRPGQGNNEQFFGPGTRLTVL.

Only one count was recorded for this clone. V usage is TRBV5-1 and J usage is TRBJ2-5; D remains ambiguous. Trimming removed 4 bases at V and 2 bases at J, with 6 bases between. The germline V gene encodes CDR1 SGHRS and CDR2 YFSETQ. This CDR3 region has 12 residues. The CDR3 sequence: CASSREQETQYF. The DNA of the CDR3 is TGCGCCAGCAGCCGCGAACAAGAGACCCAGTACTTC. The whole variable domain, filled in from reference TRBV5-1 and TRBJ2-5, reads KAGVTQTPRYLIKTRGQQVTLSCSPISGHRSVSWYQQTPGQGLQFLFEYFSETQRNKGNFPGRFSGRQFSNSRSEMNVSTLELGDSALYLCASSREQETQYFGPGTRLLVL.

This chain joins TRBV11-3 and TRBJ2-2, with 8 bases identical to TRBD2. V was clipped by 2 bases and J by 4 bases; unmatched bases: 3. Germline V lookup: CDR1 SGHNT, CDR2 YENEEA. The CDR3 has 15 residues. The CDR3 is CASSLMAGGTGELFF. The CDR3 DNA reads TGTGCCAGCAGCTTAATGGCGGGAGGCACCGGGGAGCTGTTTTTT.

This clone was detected once. The gene calls are TRBV4-1 and TRBJ2-6, with 13 bases fitting TRBD2. The CDR3 sequence is 18 residues long. Germline CDR1 reads MGHRA; CDR2 reads YSYEKL. The junction had 5 bases not matched to a gene; V was cut back by 4 bases and J by 2 bases. Written as DNA, the CDR3 is TGCGCCAGCAGCCCAGAGGGACTAGCGGGACCTGGGGCCAACGTCCTGACTTTC. The encoded protein is CASSPEGLAGPGANVLTF.

V is TRBV29-1 and J is TRBJ1-3; D may be TRBD1 (6 bases). Looked up from germline, CDR1 is SQVTM and CDR2 is ANQGSEA. The CDR3 loop spans 14 amino acids. V lost 5 bases to trimming and J lost 0 bases, with 11 bases between them. CDR3 DNA sequence: TGCAGCGTTACGACAGGAGCCTCTGGAAACACCATATATTTT. Amino acid sequence: CSVTTGASGNTIYF. The variable domain in full, completed from reference TRBV29-1 and TRBJ1-3, reads SAVISQKPSRDICQRGTSLTIQCQVDSQVTMMFWYRQQPGQSLTLIATANQGSEATYESGFVIDKFPISRPNLTFSTLTVSNMSPEDSSIYLCSVTTGASGNTIYFGEGSWLTVV.

This rearrangement joins TRBV7-2 to TRBJ1-5; D is unclear. V lost 2 bases to trimming and J lost 5 bases, with 4 bases between them. The germline V gene has CDR1 SGHTA and CDR2 FQGNSA. The CDR3 spans 12 residues. The CDR3 DNA is TGTGCCAGCAGCTTAACTCATCAGCCCCAGCATTTT. This gives the protein CASSLTHQPQHF.

The count of this clone is one. The chain uses TRBV21-1 and TRBJ2-1; the D segment call TRBD2 is taken from the table without a DNA check. TRBV21-1 is listed as a pseudogene. CDR3 size: 15 residues. CDR3 nucleotide sequence: TGTGCCAGCAGCAAAGATTGGAGGGATGTGAATGAGCAGTTCTTC. This sequence encodes CASSKDWRDVNEQFF.

CDR3 sequence reads: CASSSPGQGAGEQYF. The CDR3 nucleotides read TGTGCCAGCAGTTCCCCGGGACAGGGGGCGGGCGAGCAGTACTTC. The chain links TRBV27 to TRBJ2-7, with 12 bases lining up with TRBD1. This CDR3 contains 15 residues. The J segment lost 6 bases and the V segment lost 4 bases, leaving 7 bases of the junction unmatched. Looked up from germline, CDR1 is MNHEY and CDR2 is SMNVEV (reference sequence).

The chain links TRBV9 to TRBJ2-1; 9 bases are a match to TRBD1. Germline-derived CDR1 and CDR2 are SGDLS and YYNGEE. V dropped 2 bases and J dropped 9; count of bases not matched to a gene: 9. The CDR3 spans 15 residues. The CDR3 is CASSVGRTGAVEQFF. CDR3 in DNA: TGTGCCAGCAGCGTCGGCCGGACAGGGGCCGTTGAGCAGTTCTTC.

The chain combines TRBV2 with TRBJ2-1, with 7 bases matching TRBD2. Germline loops: CDR1 SNHLY, CDR2 FYNNEI. V lost 3 bases to trimming and J lost 10 bases; unmatched junction nucleotides: 6. CDR3 length: 13 amino acids. CDR3 protein: CASSERRENEQFF. DNA for the CDR3: TGTGCCAGCAGTGAGCGGCGGGAGAACGAGCAGTTCTTC.

V and J are TRBV18 and TRBJ2-1; 9 bases agree with TRBD2. The V and J ends lost 2 bases and 0 bases, in that order; junction bases with no gene match: 8. This CDR3 spans 18 amino acids. CDR1 and CDR2 from the germline V gene are KGHSH and LQKENI. CDR3 coding DNA: TGTGCCAGCTCACCATTGCGGGAGGGCTTTCGCTCCTACAATGAGCAGTTCTTC. This encodes CASSPLREGFRSYNEQFF.

This chain connects TRBV6-1 to TRBJ2-3; the D gene is possibly TRBD2 (5 bases). Germline loops: CDR1 MNHNS, CDR2 SASEGT. V gave up 0 bases and J gave up 1 base, with 8 bases separating them. This CDR3 has 15 amino acids. Here the CDR3 DNA reads TGTGCCAGCAGTGAAGCCCAGAGGGGCACAGATACGCAGTATTTT. Residues: CASSEAQRGTDTQYF.

This chain uses TRBV28 with TRBJ1-5; 10 nucleotides match TRBD1. The CDR3 extends over 14 amino acids. CDR1 and CDR2 (germline): MDHEN, SYDVKM. The junction had 9 bases not matched to a gene; V was cut back by 3 bases and J by 13 bases. The CDR3 region is CASSFAWTGGRQHF. In DNA form, the CDR3 reads TGTGCCAGCAGTTTCGCTTGGACAGGGGGAAGACAGCATTTT.

The chain has TRBV30 and TRBJ2-5; D may be TRBD2 (6 bases). Matching the DNA end better, TRBJ2-7 makes the J call doubtful. Germline-derived CDR1 and CDR2 are GTSNPN and SVGIG (reference sequence). This CDR3 has 12 amino acids. CDR3 nucleotides: TGTGCCTGGAGCGGGAGCGCCTACGAGCAGTACTTC. Residues: CAWSGSAYEQYF.

The chain carries TRBV12-5 and TRBJ2-1; 10 bases line up with TRBD2. V lost 1 base to trimming and J lost 5 bases; unmatched junction nucleotides: 2. Germline values: CDR1 LGHNT, CDR2 FRNRAP. The CDR3 totals 15 residues. As DNA, the CDR3 is TGTGCTAGTGGTTTGGGGACTAGCGGCAACAATGAGCAGTTCTTC. As protein: CASGLGTSGNNEQFF. The full variable domain, its missing parts supplied by reference TRBV12-5 and TRBJ2-1, is DARVTQTPRHKVTEMGQEVTMRCQPILGHNTVFWYRQTMMQGLELLAYFRNRAPLDDSGMPKDRFSAEMPDATLATLKIQPSEPRDSAVYFCASGLGTSGNNEQFFGPGTRLTVL.

This clone showed up just a few times. CDR3: CASSLSWTSGSWEQYF. DNA for the CDR3: TGTGCCAGCAGTTTATCCTGGACTAGCGGGAGCTGGGAGCAGTACTTC. The chain couples TRBV27 to TRBJ2-7; 13 nucleotides align to TRBD2. The trim removed 0 bases at V and 7 bases at J, leaving 6 bases unmatched. Per germline, CDR1 MNHEY and CDR2 SMNVEV (reference sequence). This CDR3 comprises 16 residues.

The chain uses TRBV6-5 and TRBJ1-5, with a weak D call TRBD1 (5 bases). Germline V gene lookup returns CDR1 MNHEY and CDR2 SVGAGI. The CDR3 is 14 residues long. Trimming left V 4 bases short and J 0 bases short, with 7 bases between. The CDR3: CASSSGLSNQPQHF. The CDR3 DNA reads as TGTGCCAGCAGTTCAGGGCTTAGCAATCAGCCCCAGCATTTT.

This sequence joins TRBV28 and TRBJ1-4; weak D call: TRBD1 (5 bases). V was clipped by 5 bases and J by 7 bases, with 17 bases between them. Germline V gives CDR1 MDHEN, CDR2 SYDVKM. The CDR3 contains 15 residues. The CDR3 sequence is CASSPPGAVSEKLFF. CDR3 sequence (DNA): TGTGCCAGCAGTCCCCCTGGGGCGGTGAGTGAAAAACTGTTTTTT.

This clone was counted once. The chain employs TRBV5-1 and TRBJ1-5; 8 nucleotides line up with TRBD1. The CDR3 runs 15 residues. J gave up 3 bases and V 5 bases, and 7 bases lay outside the gene matches. In germline, CDR1 is SGHRS, CDR2 YFSETQ. The CDR3 region is CASRQGAENNQPQHF. CDR3 DNA: TGCGCCAGCAGGCAGGGGGCGGAGAACAATCAGCCCCAGCATTTT.